This T cell receptor (beta chain) derives from a study of cytomegalovirus exposure and HLA in healthy donors. Germline lookup yields CDR1 LNHDA and CDR2 SQIVND (reference sequence). V trimming: 4 bases; J trimming: 5 bases; junction bases outside the gene matches: 8. The CDR3 is made up of 15 amino acids. Concerning this clone: Its cognate antigen is unknown.

General study findings and limits: Most TCR sequences were seen very rarely across donors, but some public TCRs occurred in many. Per a later analysis, HLA-associated TCR beta chains showed more clonal expansion than other, equally common TCR beta chains. Cytomegalovirus status was reportedly diagnosed by the classifier with high specificity and sensitivity.

Though probably carrying unrecorded immune exposures, donors were nominally healthy at sampling. PCR employed 60 Vbeta and 13 Jbeta primers. Generated by immunoSEQ multiplex PCR, the TCRdb table keeps only in-frame clones and is missing some. The sample carries about 140,000 clones, around 81% recorded once. Sequenced material: PBMCs. The TCR originated in a man aged 45 to 65 in good health and CMV-seronegative. The chain recombines TRBV19 with TRBJ2-1; TRBD2 matches 7 bases. Here the CDR3 reads CASSTPSAGHNEQFF. CDR3 nucleotides: TGTGCCAGTAGTACGCCGTCAGCGGGGCACAATGAGCAGTTCTTC.